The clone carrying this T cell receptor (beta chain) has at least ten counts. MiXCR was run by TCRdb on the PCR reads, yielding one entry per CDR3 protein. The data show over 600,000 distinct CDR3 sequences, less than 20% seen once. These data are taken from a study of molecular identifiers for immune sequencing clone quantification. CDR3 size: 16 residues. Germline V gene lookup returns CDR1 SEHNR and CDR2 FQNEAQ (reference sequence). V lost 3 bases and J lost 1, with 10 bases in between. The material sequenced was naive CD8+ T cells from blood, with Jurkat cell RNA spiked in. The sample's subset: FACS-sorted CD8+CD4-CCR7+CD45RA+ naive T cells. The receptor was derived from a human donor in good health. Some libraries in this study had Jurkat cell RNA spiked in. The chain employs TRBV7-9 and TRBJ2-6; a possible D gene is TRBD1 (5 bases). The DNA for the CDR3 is TGTGCCAGCAGCTTCCGATCAGGGTCTGGGGCCAACGTCCTGACTTTC. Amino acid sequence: CASSFRSGSGANVLTF.